Below, 8 T cell receptor beta chains from the same sample are listed, as sequenced in a study of molecular identifiers for immune sequencing clone quantification. Each CDR3 protein is one row after TCRdb ran MiXCR on the PCR reads. The profile shows about 510,000 distinct CDR3 sequences, about 26% of them singletons. The sample consisted of naive CD8+ T cells from blood, with Jurkat cell RNA spiked in. The subset: FACS-sorted CD8+CD4-CCR7+CD45RA+ naive T cells. Source of these receptors: a human donor in good health. Some libraries in this study had Jurkat cell RNA spiked in.

This clonotype was picked up many times. The CDR3 region is CSAGTPTDTQYF. The CDR3 nucleotides read TGCAGCGCCGGGACCCCCACAGATACGCAGTATTTT. V and J are TRBV29-1 and TRBJ2-3; D may be TRBD1 or TRBD2 (5 bases each). CDR1 and CDR2 (germline): SQVTM, ANQGSEA. The ends were cut back, 7 bases at V and 2 bases at J, with 10 bases in the middle. The CDR3 runs to 12 residues.

This clonotype was found a few times. A much larger clone differs by one base, so this may be a read error. The chain employs TRBV29-1 and TRBJ1-1; no firm D call. Trimming stripped 1 base from V and 3 bases from J, with 9 bases between. This CDR3 is 13 amino acids long. Looked up from germline, CDR1 is SQVTM and CDR2 is ANQGSEA. The CDR3 spells CSVEVKGYTEAFF. CDR3 sequence (DNA): TGCAGCGTTGAAGTCAAGGGATACACTGAAGCTTTCTTT. The variable domain in full, completed from reference TRBV29-1 and TRBJ1-1, reads SAVISQKPSRDICQRGTSLTIQCQVDSQVTMMFWYRQQPGQSLTLIATANQGSEATYESGFVIDKFPISRPNLTFSTLTVSNMSPEDSSIYLCSVEVKGYTEAFFGQGTRLTVV.

This chain joins TRBV6-2 or TRBV6-3 and TRBJ1-5; D unresolved. Germline lookup yields CDR1 MNHEY and CDR2 SVGEGT. Trimming cost V 8 bases and J 6 bases, with 14 bases left between them. The CDR3 length is 13 residues. The CDR3 loop reads CASDQRSAQPQHF. CDR3 coding DNA: TGTGCCAGCGATCAGCGTTCGGCTCAGCCCCAGCATTTT.

Comments on this clonotype: A much larger clonotype is one base distant, so this may be a read error. The CDR3 DNA follows: TGTGCCAGCAGCCAAGATTGGTACACCGGGGAGCTGTGTTTT. This encodes CASSQDWYTGELCF. This chain connects TRBV14 to TRBJ2-2; possibly TRBD2 for D (5 bases). The CDR3 is 14 amino acids. Germline V gene lookup returns CDR1 SGHDN and CDR2 FVKESK.

In this sample, this clonotype turned up many times. The V and J genes are TRBV3-1 and TRBJ2-3; 10 bases align to TRBD1. CDR3 size: 16 residues. J was trimmed by 4 bases and V by 1 base; bases with no gene match: 5. CDR1 and CDR2 from the germline V gene are LGHDT and YNNKEL (reference sequence). This chain's CDR3 is CASSQVTGQGPDTQYF. CDR3 DNA: TGTGCCAGCAGCCAAGTAACGGGACAGGGGCCAGATACGCAGTATTTT.

Remarks on this clonotype: A read error may explain this, as a much larger clone is one base away. This chain links TRBV5-5 with TRBJ2-1; 14 nucleotides match TRBD2. The CDR3 length is 15 residues. The germline V gene encodes CDR1 SGHKS and CDR2 YYEKEE (reference sequence). Here the CDR3 reads CASSSGLAGVGEQLF. The CDR3 nucleotides read TGCGCCAGCAGCTCGGGACTAGCGGGAGTCGGTGAGCAGCTCTTC.

In its sample, this clonotype was seen many times. The rearrangement joins TRBV6-1 to TRBJ2-3; 12 positions agree with TRBD1. The length of the CDR3 is 17 residues. J was trimmed by 6 bases and V by 1 base; bases with no gene match: 8. CDR1 is MNHNS, CDR2 SASEGT, per germline. The CDR3 sequence is CASSEDLGQGAVDTQYF. CDR3 sequence (DNA): TGTGCCAGCAGTGAAGATTTGGGACAGGGGGCAGTGGATACGCAGTATTTT.

The V and J genes are TRBV7-9 and TRBJ2-3, with 8 bases matching TRBD2. This CDR3 contains 15 residues. The V gene end was trimmed by 5 bases and the J gene end by 5 bases; junction bases not matched to a gene: 9. Germline V gene data show CDR1 as SEHNR and CDR2 as FQNEAQ (reference sequence). The CDR3, as DNA: TGTGCCAGCAGCCGCAGCGGGAGTTACTTAGATACGCAGTATTTT. This gives the protein CASSRSGSYLDTQYF.